Sequencing of this T cell receptor (beta chain) was carried out in a study of a mutant IDH1 vaccine in newly diagnosed glioma. Germline-derived CDR1 and CDR2 are SGHDT and YYEEEE. CDR3 length: 13 amino acids. The V and J ends lost 4 bases and 5 bases respectively, with 12 bases between them. The table came from immunoSEQ multiplex PCR; TCRdb's copy has only in-frame clones and leaves some out. Of about 51,000 clones listed, over 60% are singletons. Time point described: baseline, week 1 (first vaccination visit). Specified treatment: pre-vaccination baseline after standard-of-care therapy. The chain recombines TRBV5-6 with TRBJ2-5; D unclear. The receptor's source is a woman aged 40 to 50 with glioma. The source material was PBMCs, sampled from a glioma patient treated with radiotherapy, temozolomide or both. CDR3 DNA: TGTGCCAGCAGCCCTTATCAGAGGGAGACCCAGTACTTC. This sequence encodes CASSPYQRETQYF.